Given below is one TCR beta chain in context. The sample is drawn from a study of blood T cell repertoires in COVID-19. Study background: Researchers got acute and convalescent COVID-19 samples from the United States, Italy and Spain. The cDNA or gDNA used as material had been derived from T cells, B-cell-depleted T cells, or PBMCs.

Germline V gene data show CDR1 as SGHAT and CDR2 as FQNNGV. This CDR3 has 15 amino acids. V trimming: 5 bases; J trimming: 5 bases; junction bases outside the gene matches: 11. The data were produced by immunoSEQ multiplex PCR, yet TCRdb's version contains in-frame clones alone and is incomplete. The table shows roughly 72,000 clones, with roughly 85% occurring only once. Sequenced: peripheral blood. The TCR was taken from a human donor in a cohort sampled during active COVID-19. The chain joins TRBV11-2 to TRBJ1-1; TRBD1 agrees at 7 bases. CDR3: CASSPVRGRETEAFF. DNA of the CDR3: TGTGCCAGCAGCCCGGTGAGGGGGCGAGAAACTGAAGCTTTCTTT. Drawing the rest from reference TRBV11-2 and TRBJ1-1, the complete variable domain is EAGVAQSPRYKIIEKRQSVAFWCNPISGHATLYWYQQILGQGPKLLIQFQNNGVVDDSQLPKDRFSAERLKGVDSTLKIQPAKLEDSAVYLCASSPVRGRETEAFFGQGTRLTVV.